This TCR beta chain stems from a study of blood T cells in healthy people across ages. Every sample yielded at least 6.5 million isolated PBMCs. This CDR3 spans 16 amino acids. V lost 1 base and J 2 bases, leaving 14 bases between the germline ends. The germline V gene has CDR1 SGHVS and CDR2 FQNEAQ. A second PCR, run for roughly 7 to 11 cycles, used a sample-barcoded 5' primer plus a J-beta primer mix. TCRdb itself ran the 5' RACE reads through MiXCR, one entry per CDR3 protein. The sample lists 1.5 million to 2 million distinct CDR3 sequences; about two fifths were seen once. Sample: blood. V usage is TRBV7-8 and J usage is TRBJ1-1; a possible D gene is TRBD1 (5 bases). The receptor was isolated from a human donor in good health. CDR3 residues: CASSLGEGEINTEAFF. As DNA, the CDR3 is TGTGCCAGCAGCTTAGGAGAAGGGGAAATAAACACTGAAGCTTTCTTT. Full variable domain (remainder filled in from reference TRBV7-8 and TRBJ1-1): GAGVSQSPRYKVAKRGQDVALRCDPISGHVSLFWYQQALGQGPEFLTYFQNEAQLDKSGLPSDRFFAERPEGSVSTLKIQRTQQEDSAVYLCASSLGEGEINTEAFFGQGTRLTVV.